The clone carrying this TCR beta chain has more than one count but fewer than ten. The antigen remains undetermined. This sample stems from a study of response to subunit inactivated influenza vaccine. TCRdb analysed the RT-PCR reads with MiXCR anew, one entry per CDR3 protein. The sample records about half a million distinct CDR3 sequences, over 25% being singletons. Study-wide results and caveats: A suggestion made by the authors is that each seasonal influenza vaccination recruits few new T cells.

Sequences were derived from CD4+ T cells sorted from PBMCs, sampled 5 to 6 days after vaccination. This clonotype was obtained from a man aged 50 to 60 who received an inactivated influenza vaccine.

The CDR3: CASSRSGGTNNSPLHF. CDR3 in DNA: TGTGCCAGCAGCCGAAGCGGGGGCACAAATAATTCACCCCTCCACTTT. The J gene is TRBJ1-6, the V gene TRBV12-3 or TRBV12-4, with D perhaps matching TRBD1 (6 bases). V was shortened by 6 bases and J by 5 bases, with 17 bases between the two germline ends. The CDR3 is 16 residues long.